The 6 T cell receptor beta chains below come from one sample, sequenced in a study of cytomegalovirus exposure and HLA in healthy donors. The PCR used 60 Vbeta and 13 Jbeta primers. Produced via immunoSEQ multiplex PCR; TCRdb's table is partial and in-frame only. The top ten clones hold less than 0.4% of a sample with a few hundred thousand clones, under 90% of them seen once. Sequenced input: PBMCs. The receptors stem from a girl aged 2 to 9 in good health and CMV-seronegative.

The V gene is TRBV6-5, the J gene TRBJ2-5; TRBD2 matches at 8 bases. The CDR3 contains 15 residues. Germline trimming cut 10 bases from V and 4 bases from J; bases unmatched to any gene: 14. Germline-derived CDR1 and CDR2 are MNHEY and SVGAGI. The CDR3 nucleotides are TGTGCCACCCAACCGTACGGGGGGGCCGGAGAGACCCAGTACTTC. This codes for CATQPYGGAGETQYF.

The chain uses TRBV30 and TRBJ2-3; D possibly corresponds to TRBD1 (6 bases). V was clipped by 3 bases and J by 6 bases, with 13 bases between them. CDR3 length equals 13 residues. The germline gives CDR1 GTSNPN, CDR2 SVGIG (reference sequence). CDR3 amino acids: CAWSQGTPDTQYF. The CDR3 DNA follows: TGTGCCTGGAGCCAGGGGACACCCGATACGCAGTATTTT.

The genes are TRBV10-1 and TRBJ2-1; perhaps TRBD1 as D (6 bases). With 0 bases removed from V and 2 bases from J, the gap between germline ends came to 11 bases. The CDR3 is 16 residues long. Germline CDR1 reads WNHNN; CDR2 reads SYGVQD (reference sequence). Here the CDR3 reads CASSESPGVPYNEQFF. The CDR3 region has the DNA TGCGCCAGCAGTGAGTCGCCAGGGGTCCCCTACAATGAGCAGTTCTTC.

V is TRBV7-2 and J is TRBJ1-5; 8 nucleotides line up with TRBD1. This CDR3 spans 16 amino acids. The V gene's germline CDR1 is SGHTA and CDR2 FQGNSA. Trimming removed 5 bases from V and 5 bases from J; junction bases left unmatched: 11. In DNA form, the CDR3 reads TGTGCCAGCAGCCCTATGCTCGGACAGGGCTATCAGCCCCAGCATTTT. Amino acid sequence: CASSPMLGQGYQPQHF.

The V and J genes are TRBV28 and TRBJ1-1, with D possibly TRBD1 on 6 matching bases. CDR1 MDHEN and CDR2 SYDVKM come from the germline V gene. The CDR3 spans 13 residues. Trimming shortened V by 4 bases and J by 4 bases, and 10 bases separated the two germline ends. The CDR3 sequence is CASSSGGGTEAFF. CDR3 coding DNA: TGTGCCAGCAGTTCGGGGGGCGGCACTGAAGCTTTCTTT.

Concerning this clone itself: Within the sample, other DNA sequences also encode this same CDR3. The chain is built from TRBV9 and TRBJ1-1; TRBD1 is a possible D gene (5 bases). The CDR3 is 14 amino acids. Germline CDR1 reads SGDLS; CDR2 reads YYNGEE. V was trimmed by 0 bases and J by 1 base, leaving 7 bases between them. The CDR3 coding sequence is TGTGCCAGCAGCGTAGTGGGGGGGAACACTGAAGCTTTCTTT. It translates to CASSVVGGNTEAFF.